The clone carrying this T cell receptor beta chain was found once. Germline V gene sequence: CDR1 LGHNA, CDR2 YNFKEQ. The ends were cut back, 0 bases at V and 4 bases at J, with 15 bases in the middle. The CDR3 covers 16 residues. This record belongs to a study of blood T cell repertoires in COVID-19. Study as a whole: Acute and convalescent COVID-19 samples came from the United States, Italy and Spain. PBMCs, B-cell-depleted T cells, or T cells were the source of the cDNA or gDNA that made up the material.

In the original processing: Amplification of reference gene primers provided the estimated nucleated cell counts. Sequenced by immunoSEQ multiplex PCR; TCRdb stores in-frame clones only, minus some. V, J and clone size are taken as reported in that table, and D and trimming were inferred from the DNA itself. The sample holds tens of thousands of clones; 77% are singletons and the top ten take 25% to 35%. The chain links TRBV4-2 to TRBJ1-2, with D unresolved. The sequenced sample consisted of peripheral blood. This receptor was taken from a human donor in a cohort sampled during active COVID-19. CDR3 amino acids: CASSQDRSSPLYGYTF. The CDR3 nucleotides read TGTGCCAGCAGCCAAGATCGGAGCAGTCCACTCTATGGCTACACCTTC.